The 12 T cell receptor beta chains reported below all come from one sample, sequenced in a study of shared clonotypes between healthy human individuals. Assay: immunoSEQ multiplex PCR; the TCRdb copy retains only in-frame clones and omits some. The sample carries about 470,000 clones, roughly 80% recorded once. Source material: PBMCs. These receptors all come from a middle-aged woman in good health. Some clones in this sample may be carry-over from other donors' samples.

This clone showed up just a few times. The J gene is TRBJ2-7, the V gene TRBV6-1; 12 nucleotides agree with TRBD1. The CDR3 length is 15 residues. J was trimmed by 7 bases and V by 6 bases; bases with no gene match: 10. Per germline, CDR1 MNHNS and CDR2 SASEGT. The CDR3 sequence: CASREGTGGPREQYF. The CDR3 nucleotides read TGTGCCAGCAGGGAGGGGACAGGGGGCCCGCGGGAGCAGTACTTC.

In its sample, this clone was seen once. The chain carries TRBV4-1 and TRBJ1-6; no clear D gene. CDR3 length: 16 residues. With 4 bases removed from V and 13 bases from J, the gap between germline ends came to 23 bases. CDR1 is MGHRA and CDR2 is YSYEKL in the germline V gene. CDR3 bases: TGCGCCAGCAGCCCTAACTCCCGATCCGCGACTCTCCCCCTCCACTTT. Residues: CASSPNSRSATLPLHF.

This clone has a handful of counts. The rearrangement links TRBV7-2 to TRBJ2-7; 12 bases match TRBD2. The CDR3 is 15 amino acids. J gave up 4 bases and V 5 bases, and 6 bases lay outside the gene matches. Germline lookup yields CDR1 SGHTA and CDR2 FQGNSA. The CDR3 nucleotides read TGTGCCAGCAGCCAGACCCTAGCGGGAGGGTACGAGCAGTACTTC. This codes for CASSQTLAGGYEQYF.

The genes are TRBV7-3 and TRBJ2-3; 7 bases are a match to TRBD1. Trimming removed 4 bases from V and 0 bases from J; junction bases left unmatched: 7. CDR3 length equals 16 residues. CDR1 is SGHTA, CDR2 FQGTGA, per germline. The DNA for the CDR3 is TGTGCCAGCAGCTCGACAGGGCAAACTAGCACAGATACGCAGTATTTT. It codes for CASSSTGQTSTDTQYF.

The chain joins TRBV7-8 to TRBJ2-1; 13 bases line up with TRBD2. CDR3 length: 16 amino acids. With V trimmed by 2 bases and J by 6 bases, 4 bases remained unmatched. Germline-derived CDR1 and CDR2 are SGHVS and FQNEAQ. The CDR3 bases are TGTGCCAGCAGCTTACGAGGGACTAGCGGGACCAATGAGCAGTTCTTC. It is translated as CASSLRGTSGTNEQFF.

The genes are TRBV19 and TRBJ2-7; 10 bases are shared with TRBD2. The CDR3 is made up of 14 amino acids. The J segment lost 7 bases and the V segment lost 3 bases, leaving 6 bases of the junction unmatched. The V gene's germline CDR1 is LNHDA and CDR2 SQIVND (reference sequence). DNA of the CDR3: TGTGCCAGTAGTATCTGGAGCGGGAGGGCTGAGCAGTACTTC. Translation: CASSIWSGRAEQYF.

The genes are TRBV5-4 and TRBJ1-3, with 7 bases identical to TRBD1. The CDR3 is 15 residues long. CDR1 is SGHNT, CDR2 YYREEE, per germline (reference sequence). The V and J ends lost 4 bases and 3 bases, in that order; junction bases with no gene match: 7. This CDR3 reads CASSRGTDYGNTIYF. The CDR3 DNA reads as TGTGCCAGCAGCCGCGGGACAGATTATGGAAACACCATATATTTT.

The chain has TRBV15 and TRBJ1-1, with 7 bases identical to TRBD1. V was pared by 0 bases and J by 6 bases, with 4 bases of the junction left unmatched. Germline CDR1 reads LNHNV; CDR2 reads YYDKDF (reference sequence). This CDR3 is built from 14 residues. Here the CDR3 reads CATSRDYRGSEAFF. For the CDR3, the DNA is TGTGCCACCAGCAGAGATTACAGGGGCTCTGAAGCTTTCTTT.

The rearrangement links TRBV5-1 to TRBJ2-2, with D perhaps being TRBD1 or TRBD2 (5 bases each). The V end was cut by 4 bases, the J end by 4 bases, with 11 bases between. Germline V gives CDR1 SGHRS, CDR2 YFSETQ. This CDR3 contains 14 residues. The CDR3 reads CASSAGTTTGELFF. The CDR3 DNA follows: TGCGCCAGCAGCGCCGGGACGACCACCGGGGAGCTGTTTTTT.

CDR3 sequence reads: CAISDGQGEVEKLFF. The CDR3 DNA follows: TGTGCCATCAGTGATGGACAGGGAGAGGTTGAAAAACTGTTTTTT. The rearrangement uses TRBV10-3 and TRBJ1-4; 8 bases are shared with TRBD1. V lost 3 bases and J lost 7; bases outside the gene matches: 7. The CDR3 is 15 residues long. Per germline, CDR1 ENHRY and CDR2 SYGVKD.

The chain couples TRBV7-3 to TRBJ2-7; 9 bases align to TRBD1. This CDR3 is built from 18 residues. Trimming took 1 base from V and 6 from J; bases not matched to a gene: 16. Germline loops: CDR1 SGHTA, CDR2 FQGTGA. As DNA, the CDR3 is TGTGCCAGCAGCTTAAAGGGGGGGCCCGGGACAGGGTCATCCGAGCAGTACTTC. It encodes CASSLKGGPGTGSSEQYF.

The V gene is TRBV7-9, the J gene TRBJ2-1; D is undetermined. CDR3 size: 16 residues. Trimming pared 0 bases from V and 0 bases from J, leaving 9 bases between. CDR1 and CDR2 from the germline V gene are SEHNR and FQNEAQ (reference sequence). The CDR3 nucleotides read TGTGCCAGCAGCTTAGCGCGCGGAACCTCCTACAATGAGCAGTTCTTC. Its protein is CASSLARGTSYNEQFF.